This T cell receptor (beta chain) was captured by sequencing in a study of radiotherapy plus CTLA-4 blockade in lung cancer. Study details: Of all patients, about 17% responded objectively and 31% showed disease control. Study results and limitations: Among blood TCR repertoires after radiotherapy plus ipilimumab, tumor-derived clones expanded. Best predicting response, reportedly, were early blood T cell clone dynamics, with interferon-beta.

Assay used: immunoSEQ multiplex PCR; TCRdb lists only in-frame clones, some missing. The sample holds around 26,000 clones; roughly 70% are singletons and the top ten take 3% to 3.5%. Concerning this clone: Its cognate antigen is unknown.

The CDR3 contains 14 residues. The germline V gene encodes CDR1 SGHRS and CDR2 YFSETQ. With V trimmed by 2 bases and J by 4 bases, 1 base remained unmatched. Enrolled patients, whose metastatic non-small-cell lung cancer was chemo-refractory, received focal radiation plus CTLA-4 blockade with ipilimumab. This receptor was identified in a human donor with non-small cell lung cancer whose response to radiotherapy plus ipilimumab could not be evaluated. The chain joins TRBV5-1 to TRBJ2-1; 9 bases line up with TRBD1. The input for sequencing was peripheral blood, taken from a patient treated with radiotherapy plus ipilimumab. The CDR3 sequence: CASSLGTGYNEQFF. CDR3 sequence (DNA): TGCGCCAGCAGCTTAGGGACAGGGTACAATGAGCAGTTCTTC.